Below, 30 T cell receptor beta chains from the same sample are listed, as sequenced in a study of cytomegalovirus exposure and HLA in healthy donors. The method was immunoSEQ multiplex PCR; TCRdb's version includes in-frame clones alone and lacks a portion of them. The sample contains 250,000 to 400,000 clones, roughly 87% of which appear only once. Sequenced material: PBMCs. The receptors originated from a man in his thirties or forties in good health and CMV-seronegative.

The CDR3 sequence is CASSYVAGSSAQHF. In DNA, the CDR3 is TGTGCCAGCAGTTACGTGGCAGGGTCATCGGCCCAGCATTTT. The V call is TRBV6-5, the J call TRBJ1-5; the D gene is possibly TRBD1 (5 bases). V lost 2 bases and J lost 11, with 16 bases in between. Germline CDR1 MNHEY, CDR2 SVGAGI. The CDR3 spans 14 residues.

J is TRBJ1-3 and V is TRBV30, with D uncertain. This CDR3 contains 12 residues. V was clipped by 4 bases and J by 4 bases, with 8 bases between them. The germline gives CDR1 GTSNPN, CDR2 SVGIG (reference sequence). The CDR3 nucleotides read TGTGCCTGGAACCCGGGGGGAAACACCATATATTTT. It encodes CAWNPGGNTIYF.

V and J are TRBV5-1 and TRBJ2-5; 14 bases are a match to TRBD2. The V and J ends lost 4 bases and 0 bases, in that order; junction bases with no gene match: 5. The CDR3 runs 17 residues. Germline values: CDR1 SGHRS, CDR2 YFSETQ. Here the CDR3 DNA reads TGCGCCAGCAGCAGGACTAGCGGGGGGACCGACCAAGAGACCCAGTACTTC. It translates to CASSRTSGGTDQETQYF.

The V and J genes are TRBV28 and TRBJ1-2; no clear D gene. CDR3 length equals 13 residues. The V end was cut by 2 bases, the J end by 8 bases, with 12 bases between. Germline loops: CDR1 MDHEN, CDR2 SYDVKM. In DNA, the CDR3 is TGTGCCAGCAGTTTAATCCCTCTCCGGGGCTACACCTTC. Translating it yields CASSLIPLRGYTF.

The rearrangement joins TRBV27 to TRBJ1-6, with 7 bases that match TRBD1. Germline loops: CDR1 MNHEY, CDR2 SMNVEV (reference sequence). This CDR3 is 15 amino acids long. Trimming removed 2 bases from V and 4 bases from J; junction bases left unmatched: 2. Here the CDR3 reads CASSLATGYNSPLHF. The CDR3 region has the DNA TGTGCCAGCAGTTTAGCGACAGGGTATAATTCACCCCTCCACTTT.

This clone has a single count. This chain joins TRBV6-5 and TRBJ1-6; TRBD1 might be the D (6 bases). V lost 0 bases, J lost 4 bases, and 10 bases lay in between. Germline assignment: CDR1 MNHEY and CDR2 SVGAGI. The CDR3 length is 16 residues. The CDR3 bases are TGTGCCAGCAGTTACTCTGCAGGGGTTTATAATTCACCCCTCCACTTT. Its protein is CASSYSAGVYNSPLHF.

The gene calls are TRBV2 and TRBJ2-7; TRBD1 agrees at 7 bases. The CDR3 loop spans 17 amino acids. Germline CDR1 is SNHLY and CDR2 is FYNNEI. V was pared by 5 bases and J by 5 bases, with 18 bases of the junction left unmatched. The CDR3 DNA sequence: TGTGCCAGCAGTTCAACTGAGGGGGCAGGGGGTTGGAACGAGCAGTACTTC. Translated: CASSSTEGAGGWNEQYF.

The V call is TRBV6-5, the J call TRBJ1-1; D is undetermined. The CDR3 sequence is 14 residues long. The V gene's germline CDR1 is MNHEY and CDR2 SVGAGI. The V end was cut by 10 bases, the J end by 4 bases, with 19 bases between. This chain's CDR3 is CATQYGYRGTEAFF. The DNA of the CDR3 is TGTGCCACCCAATACGGCTATCGGGGCACTGAAGCTTTCTTT.

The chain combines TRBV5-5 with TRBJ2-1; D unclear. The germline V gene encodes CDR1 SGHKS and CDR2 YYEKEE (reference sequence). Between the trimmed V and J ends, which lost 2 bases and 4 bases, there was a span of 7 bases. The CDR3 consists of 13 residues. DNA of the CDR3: TGTGCCAGCAGCTTATCGGGTTACAATGAGCAGTTCTTC. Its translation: CASSLSGYNEQFF.

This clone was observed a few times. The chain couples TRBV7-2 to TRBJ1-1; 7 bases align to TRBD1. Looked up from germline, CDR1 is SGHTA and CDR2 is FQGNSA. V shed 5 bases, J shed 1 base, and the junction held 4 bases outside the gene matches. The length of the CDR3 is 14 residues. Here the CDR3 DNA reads TGTGCCAGCAGCAAGCGGACAGGGAACACTGAAGCTTTCTTT. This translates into CASSKRTGNTEAFF.

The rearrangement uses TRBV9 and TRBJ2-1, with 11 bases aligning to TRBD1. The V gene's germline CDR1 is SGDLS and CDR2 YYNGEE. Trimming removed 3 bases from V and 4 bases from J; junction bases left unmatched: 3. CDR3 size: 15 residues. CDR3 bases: TGTGCCAGCAGCGCGGACAGGGGGCGATACAATGAGCAGTTCTTC. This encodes CASSADRGRYNEQFF. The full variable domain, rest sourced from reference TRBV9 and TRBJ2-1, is DSGVTQTPKHLITATGQRVTLRCSPRSGDLSVYWYQQSLDQGLQFLIQYYNGEERAKGNILERFSAQQFPDLHSELNLSSLELGDSALYFCASSADRGRYNEQFFGPGTRLTVL.

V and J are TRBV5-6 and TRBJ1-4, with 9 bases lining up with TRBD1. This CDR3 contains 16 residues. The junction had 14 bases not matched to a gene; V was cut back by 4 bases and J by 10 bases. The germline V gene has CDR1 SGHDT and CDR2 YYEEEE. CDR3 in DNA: TGTGCCAGCAGCGGAAAACAGGGGGCGAATATTGGAAAACTGTTTTTT. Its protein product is CASSGKQGANIGKLFF. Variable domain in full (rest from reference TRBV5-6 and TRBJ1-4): DAGVTQSPTHLIKTRGQQVTLRCSPKSGHDTVSWYQQALGQGPQFIFQYYEEEERQRGNFPDRFSGHQFPNYSSELNVNALLLGDSALYLCASSGKQGANIGKLFFGSGTQLSVL.

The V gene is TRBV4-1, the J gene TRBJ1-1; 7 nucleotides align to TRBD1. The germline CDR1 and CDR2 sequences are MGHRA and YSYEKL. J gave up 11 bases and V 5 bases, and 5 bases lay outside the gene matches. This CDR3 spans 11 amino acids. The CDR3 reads CASSATGNAFF. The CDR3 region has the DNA TGCGCCAGCAGCGCGACAGGGAACGCTTTCTTT.

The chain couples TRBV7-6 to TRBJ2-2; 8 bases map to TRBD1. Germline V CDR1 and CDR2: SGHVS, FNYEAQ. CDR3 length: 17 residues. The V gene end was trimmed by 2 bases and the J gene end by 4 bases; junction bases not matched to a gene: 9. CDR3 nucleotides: TGTGCCAGCAGCTTAAGCAGGGACAGGAGTTCCACCGGGGAGCTGTTTTTT. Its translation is CASSLSRDRSSTGELFF. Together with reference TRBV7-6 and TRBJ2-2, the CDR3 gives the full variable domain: GAGVSQSPRYKVTKRGQDVALRCDPISGHVSLYWYRQALGQGPEFLTYFNYEAQQDKSGLPNDRFSAERPEGSISTLTIQRTEQRDSAMYRCASSLSRDRSSTGELFFGEGSRLTVL.

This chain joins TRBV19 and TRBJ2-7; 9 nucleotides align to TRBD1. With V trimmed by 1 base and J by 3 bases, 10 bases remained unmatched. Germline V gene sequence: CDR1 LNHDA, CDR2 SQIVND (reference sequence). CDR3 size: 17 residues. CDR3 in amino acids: CASSIVVATGGNYEQYF. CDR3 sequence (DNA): TGTGCCAGTAGTATAGTTGTTGCGACAGGGGGGAACTACGAGCAGTACTTC. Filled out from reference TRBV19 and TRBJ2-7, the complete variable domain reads DGGITQSPKYLFRKEGQNVTLSCEQNLNHDAMYWYRQDPGQGLRLIYYSQIVNDFQKGDIAEGYSVSREKKESFPLTVTSAQKNPTAFYLCASSIVVATGGNYEQYFGPGTRLTVT.

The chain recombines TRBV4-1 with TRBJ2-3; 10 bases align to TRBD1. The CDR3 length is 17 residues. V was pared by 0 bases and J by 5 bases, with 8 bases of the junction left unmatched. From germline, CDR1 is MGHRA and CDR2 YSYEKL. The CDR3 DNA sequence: TGCGCCAGCAGCCAAGACACACGGACAGGGGGAGGAGATACGCAGTATTTT. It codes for CASSQDTRTGGGDTQYF.

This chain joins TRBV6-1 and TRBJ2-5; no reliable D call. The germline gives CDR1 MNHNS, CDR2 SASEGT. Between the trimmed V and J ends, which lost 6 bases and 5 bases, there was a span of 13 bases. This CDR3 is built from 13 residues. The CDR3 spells CASRATLRETQYF. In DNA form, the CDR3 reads TGTGCCAGCAGAGCAACCCTTCGGGAGACCCAGTACTTC.

CDR3 protein: CASSSRTGNQPQHF. The CDR3 region has the DNA TGTGCCAGCAGTTCTCGGACAGGCAATCAGCCCCAGCATTTT. V and J are TRBV6-1 and TRBJ1-5; D is perhaps TRBD1 (6 bases). Germline CDR1 is MNHNS and CDR2 is SASEGT. Trimming removed 5 bases from V and 2 bases from J, with 10 bases in between. This CDR3 has 14 residues.

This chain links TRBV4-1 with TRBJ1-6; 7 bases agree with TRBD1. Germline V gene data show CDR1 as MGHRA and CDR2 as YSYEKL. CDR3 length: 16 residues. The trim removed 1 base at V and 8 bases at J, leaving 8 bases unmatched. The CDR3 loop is CASSQGGGFVDSPLHF. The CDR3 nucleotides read TGCGCCAGCAGCCAAGGAGGGGGCTTTGTAGATTCACCCCTCCACTTT.

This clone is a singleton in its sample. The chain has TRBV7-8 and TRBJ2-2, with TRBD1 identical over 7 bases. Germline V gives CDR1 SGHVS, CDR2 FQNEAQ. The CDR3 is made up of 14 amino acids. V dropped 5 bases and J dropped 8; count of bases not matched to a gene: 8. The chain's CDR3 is CASSLLGGSGELFF. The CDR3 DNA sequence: TGTGCCAGCAGCCTCCTAGGGGGCTCTGGGGAGCTGTTTTTT.

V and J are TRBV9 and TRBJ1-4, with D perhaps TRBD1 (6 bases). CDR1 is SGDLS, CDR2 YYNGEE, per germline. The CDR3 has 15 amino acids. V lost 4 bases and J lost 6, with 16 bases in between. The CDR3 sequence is CASSLTWGGDEKLFF. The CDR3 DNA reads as TGTGCCAGCAGCCTAACGTGGGGGGGCGATGAAAAACTGTTTTTT.

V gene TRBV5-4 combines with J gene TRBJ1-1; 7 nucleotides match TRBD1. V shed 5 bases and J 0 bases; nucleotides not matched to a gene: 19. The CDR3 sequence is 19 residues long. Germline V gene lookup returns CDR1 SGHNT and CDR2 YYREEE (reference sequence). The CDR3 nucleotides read TGTGCCAGCAGTCATCCTCATAAGGGGGCCGGCTACATGAACACTGAAGCTTTCTTT. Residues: CASSHPHKGAGYMNTEAFF.

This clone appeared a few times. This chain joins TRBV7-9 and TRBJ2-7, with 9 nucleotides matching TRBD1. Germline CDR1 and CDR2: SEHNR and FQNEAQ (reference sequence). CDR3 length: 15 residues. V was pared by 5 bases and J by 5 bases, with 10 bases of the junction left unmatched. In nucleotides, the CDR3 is TGTGCCAGCAGCCGGCGGGACAGGGTTGCCCACGAGCAGTACTTC. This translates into CASSRRDRVAHEQYF. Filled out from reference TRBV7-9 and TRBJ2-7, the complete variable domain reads DTGVSQNPRHKITKRGQNVTFRCDPISEHNRLYWYRQTLGQGPEFLTYFQNEAQLEKSRLLSDRFSAERPKGSFSTLEIQRTEQGDSAMYLCASSRRDRVAHEQYFGPGTRLTVT.

CDR3 amino acids: CASSIRDSSSYNEQFF. DNA of the CDR3: TGTGCCAGCAGTATCCGGGACAGCAGCTCCTACAATGAGCAGTTCTTC. V and J are TRBV6-6 and TRBJ2-1, with 7 bases that match TRBD1. CDR1 is MNHNY and CDR2 is SVGAGI in the germline V gene (reference sequence). Trimming removed 5 bases from V and 0 bases from J; junction bases left unmatched: 7. The CDR3 totals 16 residues.

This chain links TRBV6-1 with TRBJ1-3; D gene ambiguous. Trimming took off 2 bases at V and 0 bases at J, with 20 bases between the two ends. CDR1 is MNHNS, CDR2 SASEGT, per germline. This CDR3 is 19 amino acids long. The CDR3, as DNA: TGTGCCAGCAGTGAACAGTTTGGCGGGCTGCCGAGCTCTGGAAACACCATATATTTT. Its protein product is CASSEQFGGLPSSGNTIYF.

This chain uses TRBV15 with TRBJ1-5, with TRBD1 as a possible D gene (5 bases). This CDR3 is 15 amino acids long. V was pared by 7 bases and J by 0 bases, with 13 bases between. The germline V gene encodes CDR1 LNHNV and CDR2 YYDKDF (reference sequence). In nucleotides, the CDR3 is TGTGCCACCAAAAGACAGAGCGATAGCAATCAGCCCCAGCATTTT. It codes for CATKRQSDSNQPQHF.

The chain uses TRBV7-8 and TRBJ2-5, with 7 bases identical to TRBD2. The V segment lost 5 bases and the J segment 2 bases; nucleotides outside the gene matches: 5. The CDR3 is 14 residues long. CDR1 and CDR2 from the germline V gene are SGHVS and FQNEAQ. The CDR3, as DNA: TGTGCCAGCAGCCGCGGGGGACCACAAGAGACCCAGTACTTC. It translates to CASSRGGPQETQYF.

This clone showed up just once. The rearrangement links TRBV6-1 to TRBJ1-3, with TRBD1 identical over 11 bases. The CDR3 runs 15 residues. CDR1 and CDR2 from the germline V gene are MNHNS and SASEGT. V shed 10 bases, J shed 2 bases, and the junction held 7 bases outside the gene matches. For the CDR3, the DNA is TGTGCCACTGACCCGGACAGGGGGCCTGGAAACACCATATATTTT. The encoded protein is CATDPDRGPGNTIYF.

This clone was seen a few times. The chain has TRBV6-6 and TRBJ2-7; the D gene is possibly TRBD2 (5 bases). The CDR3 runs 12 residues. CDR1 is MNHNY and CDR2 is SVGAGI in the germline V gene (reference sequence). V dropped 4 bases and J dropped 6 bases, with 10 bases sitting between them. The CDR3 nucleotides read TGTGCCAGCAGTTTTAACGGGGTCGAGCAGTACTTC. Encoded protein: CASSFNGVEQYF.

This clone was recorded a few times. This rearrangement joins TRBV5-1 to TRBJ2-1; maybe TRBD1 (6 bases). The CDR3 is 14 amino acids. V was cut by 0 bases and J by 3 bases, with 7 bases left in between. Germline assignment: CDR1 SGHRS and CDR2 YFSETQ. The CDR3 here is CASSLVDSYNEQFF. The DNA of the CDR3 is TGCGCCAGCAGCTTGGTGGACAGCTACAATGAGCAGTTCTTC.